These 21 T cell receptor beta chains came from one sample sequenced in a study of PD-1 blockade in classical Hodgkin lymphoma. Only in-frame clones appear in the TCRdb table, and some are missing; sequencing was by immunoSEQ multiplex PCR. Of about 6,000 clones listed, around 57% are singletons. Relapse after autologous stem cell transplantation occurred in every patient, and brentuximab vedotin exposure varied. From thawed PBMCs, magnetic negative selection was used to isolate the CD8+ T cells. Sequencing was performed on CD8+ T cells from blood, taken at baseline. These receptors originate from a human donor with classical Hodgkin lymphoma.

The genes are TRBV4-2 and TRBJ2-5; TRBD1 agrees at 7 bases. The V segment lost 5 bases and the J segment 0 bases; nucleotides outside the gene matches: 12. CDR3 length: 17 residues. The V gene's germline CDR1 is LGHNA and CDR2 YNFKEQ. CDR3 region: CASSSLLPGGDQETQYF. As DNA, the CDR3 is TGTGCCAGCAGCTCGCTATTGCCAGGGGGTGACCAAGAGACCCAGTACTTC.

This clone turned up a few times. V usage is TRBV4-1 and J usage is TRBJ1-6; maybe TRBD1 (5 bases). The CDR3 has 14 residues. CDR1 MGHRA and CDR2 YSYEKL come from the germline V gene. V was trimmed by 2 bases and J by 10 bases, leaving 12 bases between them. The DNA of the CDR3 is TGCGCCAGCAGCCAACAGGGCGTGGGGTCACCCCTCCACTTT. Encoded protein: CASSQQGVGSPLHF.

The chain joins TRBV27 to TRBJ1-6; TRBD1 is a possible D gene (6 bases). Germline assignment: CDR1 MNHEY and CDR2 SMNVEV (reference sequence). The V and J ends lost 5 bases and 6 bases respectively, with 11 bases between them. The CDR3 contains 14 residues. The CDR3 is CASSPDSLNSPLHF. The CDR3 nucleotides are TGTGCCAGCAGTCCGGACAGCCTTAATTCACCCCTCCACTTT.

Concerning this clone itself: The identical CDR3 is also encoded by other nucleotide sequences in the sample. Written as DNA, the CDR3 is TGTGCCAGCAGCCCCAACGGGGACGGCTACACCTTC. As protein: CASSPNGDGYTF. The chain combines TRBV5-6 with TRBJ1-2; D might be TRBD1 (5 bases). Per the germline V gene, CDR1 is SGHDT and CDR2 is YYEEEE. V lost 4 bases and J 8 bases, leaving 12 bases between the germline ends. The CDR3 is 12 residues long.

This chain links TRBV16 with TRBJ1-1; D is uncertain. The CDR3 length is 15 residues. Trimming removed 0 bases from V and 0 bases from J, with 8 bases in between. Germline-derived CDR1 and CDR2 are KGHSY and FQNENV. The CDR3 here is CASSQSAGVNTEAFF. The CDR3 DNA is TGTGCCAGCAGCCAATCGGCCGGGGTGAACACTGAAGCTTTCTTT. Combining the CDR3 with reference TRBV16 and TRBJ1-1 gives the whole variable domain GEEVAQTPKHLVRGEGQKAKLYCAPIKGHSYVFWYQQVLKNEFKFLISFQNENVFDETGMPKERFSAKCLPNSPCSLEIQATKLEDSAVYFCASSQSAGVNTEAFFGQGTRLTVV.

The CDR3 DNA is TGTGCCAGCAGTTATGGAGGCCCCACCTACGAGCAGTACTTC. Translation gives CASSYGGPTYEQYF. The chain carries TRBV27 and TRBJ2-7; maybe TRBD2 (5 bases). The ends were cut back, 4 bases at V and 2 bases at J, with 12 bases in the middle. The CDR3 loop spans 14 amino acids. From germline, CDR1 is MNHEY and CDR2 SMNVEV (reference sequence).

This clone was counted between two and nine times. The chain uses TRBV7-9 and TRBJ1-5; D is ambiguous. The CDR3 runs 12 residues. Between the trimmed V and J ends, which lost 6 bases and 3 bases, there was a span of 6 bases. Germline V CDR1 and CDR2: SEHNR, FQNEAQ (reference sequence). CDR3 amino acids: CASSPDNQPQHF. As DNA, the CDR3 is TGTGCCAGCAGTCCTGACAATCAGCCCCAGCATTTT.

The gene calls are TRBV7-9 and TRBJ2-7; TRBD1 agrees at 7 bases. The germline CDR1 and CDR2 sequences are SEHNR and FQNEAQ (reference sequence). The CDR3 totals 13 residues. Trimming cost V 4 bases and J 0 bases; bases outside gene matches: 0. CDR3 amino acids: CASSWDSSYEQYF. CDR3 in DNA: TGTGCCAGCAGCTGGGACAGCTCCTACGAGCAGTACTTC. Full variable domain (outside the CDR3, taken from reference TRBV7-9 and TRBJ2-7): DTGVSQNPRHKITKRGQNVTFRCDPISEHNRLYWYRQTLGQGPEFLTYFQNEAQLEKSRLLSDRFSAERPKGSFSTLEIQRTEQGDSAMYLCASSWDSSYEQYFGPGTRLTVT.

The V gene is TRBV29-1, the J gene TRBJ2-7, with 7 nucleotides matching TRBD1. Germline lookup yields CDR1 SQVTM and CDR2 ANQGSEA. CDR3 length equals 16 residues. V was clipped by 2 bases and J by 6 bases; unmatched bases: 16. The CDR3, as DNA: TGCAGCGTTGAATGGGACGGGCAGGGGGTATCAGGCGAGCAGTACTTC. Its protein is CSVEWDGQGVSGEQYF.

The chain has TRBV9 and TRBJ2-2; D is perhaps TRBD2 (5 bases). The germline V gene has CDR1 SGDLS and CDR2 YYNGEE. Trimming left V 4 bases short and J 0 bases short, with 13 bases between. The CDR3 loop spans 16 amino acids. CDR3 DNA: TGTGCCAGCAGCCCCCGCGGGTGGGCGAACACCGGGGAGCTGTTTTTT. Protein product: CASSPRGWANTGELFF.

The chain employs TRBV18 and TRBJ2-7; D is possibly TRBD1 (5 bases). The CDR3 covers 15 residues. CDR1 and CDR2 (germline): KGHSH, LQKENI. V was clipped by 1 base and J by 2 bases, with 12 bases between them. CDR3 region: CASSPRSQDTYEQYF. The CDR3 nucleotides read TGTGCCAGCTCACCACGATCACAGGATACCTACGAGCAGTACTTC.

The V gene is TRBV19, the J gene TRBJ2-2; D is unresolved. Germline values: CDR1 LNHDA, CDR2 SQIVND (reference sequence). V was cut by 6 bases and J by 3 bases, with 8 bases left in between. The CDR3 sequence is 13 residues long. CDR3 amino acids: CASSPLDTGELFF. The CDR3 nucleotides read TGTGCCAGTAGCCCTCTTGACACCGGGGAGCTGTTTTTT.

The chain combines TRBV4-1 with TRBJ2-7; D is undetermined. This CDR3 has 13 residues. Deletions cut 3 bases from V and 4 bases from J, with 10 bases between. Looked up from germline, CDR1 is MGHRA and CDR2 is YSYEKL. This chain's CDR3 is CASSHDGNYEQYF. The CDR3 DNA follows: TGCGCCAGCAGCCACGATGGAAATTACGAGCAGTACTTC.

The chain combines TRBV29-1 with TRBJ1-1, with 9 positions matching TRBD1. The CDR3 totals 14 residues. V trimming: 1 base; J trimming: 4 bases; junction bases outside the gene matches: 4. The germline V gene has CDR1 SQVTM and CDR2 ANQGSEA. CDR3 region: CSVEATGGSTEAFF. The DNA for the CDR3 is TGCAGCGTTGAAGCGACAGGGGGGTCCACTGAAGCTTTCTTT.

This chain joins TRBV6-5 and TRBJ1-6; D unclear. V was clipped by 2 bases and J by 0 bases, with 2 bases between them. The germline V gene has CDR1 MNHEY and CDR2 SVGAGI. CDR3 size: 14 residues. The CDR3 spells CASSYSSYNSPLHF. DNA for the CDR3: TGTGCCAGCAGTTACAGCTCCTATAATTCACCCCTCCACTTT.

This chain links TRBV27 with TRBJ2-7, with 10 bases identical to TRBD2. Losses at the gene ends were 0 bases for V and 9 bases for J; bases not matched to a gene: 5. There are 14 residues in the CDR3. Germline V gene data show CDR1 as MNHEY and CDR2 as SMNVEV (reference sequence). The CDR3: CASSLSSGRKAQYF. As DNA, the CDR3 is TGTGCCAGCAGTTTATCTAGCGGGAGGAAGGCGCAGTACTTC.

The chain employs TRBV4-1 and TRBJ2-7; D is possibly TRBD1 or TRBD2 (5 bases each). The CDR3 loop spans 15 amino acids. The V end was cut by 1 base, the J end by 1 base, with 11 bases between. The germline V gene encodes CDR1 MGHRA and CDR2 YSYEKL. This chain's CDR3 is CASSQVGDPSYEQYF. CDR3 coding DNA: TGCGCCAGCAGCCAAGTCGGGGACCCATCCTACGAGCAGTACTTC.

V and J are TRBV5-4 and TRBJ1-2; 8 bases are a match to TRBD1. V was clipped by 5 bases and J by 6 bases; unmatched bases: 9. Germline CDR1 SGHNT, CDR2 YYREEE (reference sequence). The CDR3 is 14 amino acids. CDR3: CASSATGTGDGYTF. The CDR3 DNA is TGTGCCAGCAGTGCTACCGGGACAGGCGATGGCTACACCTTC.

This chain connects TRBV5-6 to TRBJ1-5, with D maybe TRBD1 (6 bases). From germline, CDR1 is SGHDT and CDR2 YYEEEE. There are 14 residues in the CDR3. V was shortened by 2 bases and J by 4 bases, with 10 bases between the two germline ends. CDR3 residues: CASSFLDSNQPQHF. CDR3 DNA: TGTGCCAGCAGCTTCCTGGACAGTAATCAGCCCCAGCATTTT.

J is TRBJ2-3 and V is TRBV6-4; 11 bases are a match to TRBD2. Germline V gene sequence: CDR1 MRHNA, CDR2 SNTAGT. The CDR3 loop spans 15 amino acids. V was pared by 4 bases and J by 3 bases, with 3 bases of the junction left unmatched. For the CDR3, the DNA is TGTGCCAGCAGTGCCTTAGCGGGAGGGACAGATACGCAGTATTTT. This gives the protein CASSALAGGTDTQYF.

The CDR3 loop reads CASSLDRAGTEAFF. The CDR3 region has the DNA TGTGCCAGCAGTTTGGACAGGGCGGGAACTGAAGCTTTCTTT. This chain connects TRBV27 to TRBJ1-1; TRBD1 agrees at 8 bases. V shed 3 bases and J 5 bases; nucleotides not matched to a gene: 5. The CDR3 covers 14 residues. CDR1 is MNHEY and CDR2 is SMNVEV in the germline V gene (reference sequence).